Listed here are 28 T cell receptor beta chains from one sample, sequenced in a study of blood T cell repertoires in COVID-19 (dated by TCRdb to 2019 to 2021). Receptors were amplified or captured by the immunoSEQ multiplex PCR assay. In TCRdb, the immuneACCESS table is reduced to in-frame sequences with V and J assigned. These tables do not hold every clone; where another copy was compared, an unresolved V gene accounts for under half, and the others remain unexplained. This sample lists roughly 100,000 clones; around 91% were detected once. The top ten clones comprise around 32% of the sample. Sequencing was performed on peripheral blood. The source of these receptors is a woman over 75 with acute or convalescent COVID-19.

V and J are TRBV5-8 and TRBJ1-6, with D perhaps TRBD1 (6 bases). CDR1 and CDR2 (germline): SGHTS, YDEGEE. This CDR3 contains 14 residues. The germline V and J ends were trimmed by 5 bases and 7 bases, with 13 bases remaining between them. For the CDR3, the DNA is TGTGCCAGCAGGTACAGGGATCGGAATTCACCCCTCCACTTT. This gives the protein CASRYRDRNSPLHF. Looking up the rest from reference TRBV5-8 and TRBJ1-6 gives the full variable domain: EAGVTQSPTHLIKTRGQQATLRCSPISGHTSVYWYQQALGLGLQFLLWYDEGEERNRGNFPPRFSGRQFPNYSSELNVNALELEDSALYLCASRYRDRNSPLHFGNGTRLTVT.

The V call is TRBV7-9, the J call TRBJ1-4; D not certain. From germline, CDR1 is SEHNR and CDR2 FQNEAQ (reference sequence). V was pared by 5 bases and J by 7 bases, with 17 bases between. The CDR3 length is 15 residues. The CDR3 DNA reads as TGTGCCAGCAGCCCAGACTCTTTTCGAGGTGAAAAACTGTTTTTT. Its protein product is CASSPDSFRGEKLFF.

The rearrangement joins TRBV20-1 to TRBJ1-4; maybe TRBD1 (6 bases). The ends were cut back, 3 bases at V and 5 bases at J, with 13 bases in the middle. This CDR3 region has 14 residues. In germline, CDR1 is DFQATT, CDR2 SNEGSKA (reference sequence). In nucleotides, the CDR3 is TGCAGTGCTAGTGTTGGGGGGGCCAATGAAAAACTGTTTTTT. This codes for CSASVGGANEKLFF.

The chain joins TRBV12-3 or TRBV12-4 to TRBJ2-7; D is ambiguous. The CDR3 consists of 12 residues. V was shortened by 0 bases and J by 3 bases, with 3 bases between the two germline ends. The CDR3 sequence: CASSLAYYEQYF. CDR3 sequence (DNA): TGTGCCAGCAGTTTAGCGTACTACGAGCAGTACTTC.

The chain joins TRBV6-1 to TRBJ2-3, with D possibly being TRBD2 (6 bases). CDR3 length: 15 residues. Per germline, CDR1 MNHNS and CDR2 SASEGT. Trimming took 0 bases from V and 6 from J, leaving 13 bases between them. DNA of the CDR3: TGTGCCAGCAGTGAAGCAAGGCGTCGGGGGGATACGCAGTATTTT. Residues: CASSEARRRGDTQYF.

V is TRBV19 and J is TRBJ2-7, with 8 bases lining up with TRBD1. The CDR3 has 15 residues. The germline V gene has CDR1 LNHDA and CDR2 SQIVND (reference sequence). Trimming at V came to 1 base and at J to 5 bases, leaving 7 bases not matched to a gene. The CDR3 nucleotides read TGTGCCAGTAGTATAGGATGGCCAGGGGGCGACGAGCAGTACTTC. Amino acids: CASSIGWPGGDEQYF.

The J gene is TRBJ1-2, the V gene TRBV29-1; D might be TRBD1 (5 bases). This CDR3 comprises 13 residues. The V end lost 7 bases, the J end lost 4 bases, and 16 bases lay between the germline ends. Germline V lookup: CDR1 SQVTM, CDR2 ANQGSEA. CDR3 amino acids: CSAPGGGRYGYTF. The CDR3 coding sequence is TGCAGCGCCCCGGGGGGGGGACGCTATGGCTACACCTTC.

The count of this clone is one. The chain employs TRBV5-1 and TRBJ1-3; 8 bases map to TRBD1. Germline lookup yields CDR1 SGHRS and CDR2 YFSETQ. The trim removed 4 bases at V and 2 bases at J, leaving 2 bases unmatched. There are 14 residues in the CDR3. The CDR3 bases are TGCGCCAGCAGCCAACAGGGGGCTGGAAACACCATATATTTT. Its translation is CASSQQGAGNTIYF.

The V gene is TRBV5-1, the J gene TRBJ2-1; 8 bases agree with TRBD1. This CDR3 region has 15 residues. Germline values: CDR1 SGHRS, CDR2 YFSETQ. V dropped 6 bases and J dropped 2; count of bases not matched to a gene: 7. CDR3 loop: CASTLVTGAYNEQFF. In DNA, the CDR3 is TGCGCCAGCACCCTAGTGACAGGGGCCTACAATGAGCAGTTCTTC.

This chain connects TRBV4-1 to TRBJ2-3; 11 bases fit TRBD2. Trimming removed 3 bases from V and 8 bases from J; junction bases left unmatched: 10. The germline CDR1 and CDR2 sequences are MGHRA and YSYEKL. The CDR3 length is 16 residues. The chain's CDR3 is CASSQEISGGASTQYF. The CDR3 DNA follows: TGCGCCAGCAGCCAGGAAATTAGCGGGGGGGCAAGTACGCAGTATTTT.

The chain recombines TRBV11-2 with TRBJ1-2; D remains ambiguous. The germline V gene encodes CDR1 SGHAT and CDR2 FQNNGV. This CDR3 has 15 amino acids. Trimming removed 0 bases at V and 5 bases at J, with 13 bases between. CDR3 sequence: CASSLDVVSPYGYTF. The CDR3 DNA sequence: TGTGCCAGCAGCTTAGATGTTGTCAGTCCGTATGGCTACACCTTC.

The rearrangement links TRBV6-1 to TRBJ1-4; TRBD1 might be the D (6 bases). CDR1 is MNHNS, CDR2 SASEGT, per germline. Trimming left V 2 bases short and J 8 bases short, with 15 bases between. This CDR3 comprises 15 residues. CDR3 in amino acids: CASSESWGGLEKLFF. The CDR3 DNA is TGTGCCAGCAGTGAAAGTTGGGGGGGCCTAGAAAAACTGTTTTTT.

The rearrangement links TRBV6-2 or TRBV6-3 to TRBJ1-5; 7 nucleotides match TRBD1. CDR3 length: 16 residues. J was trimmed by 6 bases and V by 4 bases; bases with no gene match: 12. The V gene's germline CDR1 is MNHEY and CDR2 SVGEGT. CDR3 protein: CASSSRQGRLSQPQHF. In nucleotides, the CDR3 is TGTGCCAGCAGTTCCAGACAGGGTCGGTTGAGTCAGCCCCAGCATTTT.

The chain recombines TRBV5-1 with TRBJ2-1; TRBD1 matches at 7 bases. The germline CDR1 and CDR2 sequences are SGHRS and YFSETQ. With V trimmed by 5 bases and J by 5 bases, 7 bases remained unmatched. The CDR3 has 14 residues. The CDR3 DNA follows: TGCGCCAGCAGGTTAGGGGACAGTAACAATGAGCAGTTCTTC. Translated: CASRLGDSNNEQFF.

This clone was detected only once. The chain recombines TRBV5-1 with TRBJ2-5; weak D call: TRBD2 (6 bases). The CDR3 extends over 15 amino acids. Deletions cut 0 bases from V and 5 bases from J, with 14 bases between. Germline CDR1 SGHRS, CDR2 YFSETQ. DNA for the CDR3: TGCGCCAGCAGCTTGGGGGCGACTAGTGTTGAGACCCAGTACTTC. It codes for CASSLGATSVETQYF.

V usage is TRBV5-1 and J usage is TRBJ2-3, with 9 bases identical to TRBD2. The germline V gene encodes CDR1 SGHRS and CDR2 YFSETQ. V shed 2 bases, J shed 3 bases, and the junction held 13 bases outside the gene matches. The CDR3 covers 18 residues. As DNA, the CDR3 is TGCGCCAGCAGCTTCACCGGGACTAGCAAGGTCCAAACAGATACGCAGTATTTT. Translated: CASSFTGTSKVQTDTQYF.

This chain connects TRBV7-9 to TRBJ2-3, with TRBD1 identical over 11 bases. V shed 4 bases and J 3 bases; nucleotides not matched to a gene: 3. There are 15 residues in the CDR3. Germline loops: CDR1 SEHNR, CDR2 FQNEAQ (reference sequence). CDR3 region: CASSWDRGATDTQYF. In DNA, the CDR3 is TGTGCCAGCAGCTGGGACAGGGGGGCAACAGATACGCAGTATTTT.

The chain joins TRBV18 to TRBJ2-3, with 7 bases fitting TRBD1. Losses at the gene ends were 0 bases for V and 0 bases for J; bases not matched to a gene: 6. There are 17 residues in the CDR3. Germline V lookup: CDR1 KGHSH, CDR2 LQKENI. The CDR3 DNA reads TGTGCCAGCTCACCACCGGGACAGAGTAGGAGCACAGATACGCAGTATTTT. This gives the protein CASSPPGQSRSTDTQYF. Supplemented by reference TRBV18 and TRBJ2-3, the full variable domain reads NAGVMQNPRHLVRRRGQEARLRCSPMKGHSHVYWYRQLPEEGLKFMVYLQKENIIDESGMPKERFSAEFPKEGPSILRIQQVVRGDSAAYFCASSPPGQSRSTDTQYFGPGTRLTVL.

This clone showed up just a few times. The genes are TRBV10-3 and TRBJ2-5, with 8 bases matching TRBD1. Germline trimming cut 8 bases from V and 1 base from J; bases unmatched to any gene: 6. Germline assignment: CDR1 ENHRY and CDR2 SYGVKD. There are 14 residues in the CDR3. For the CDR3, the DNA is TGTGCCATCGGCCTGACAGGGGCCCAAGAGACCCAGTACTTC. Its translation is CAIGLTGAQETQYF.

The V call is TRBV7-9, the J call TRBJ1-3, with TRBD1 matching over 7 bases. J was trimmed by 2 bases and V by 5 bases; bases with no gene match: 9. The CDR3 is 16 residues long. CDR1 is SEHNR, CDR2 FQNEAQ, per germline (reference sequence). For the CDR3, the DNA is TGTGCCAGCAGCCCAAGACAGGGATCAACTGGAAACACCATATATTTT. It codes for CASSPRQGSTGNTIYF.

This chain links TRBV5-6 with TRBJ1-6, with 9 bases aligning to TRBD1. This CDR3 spans 15 amino acids. With 0 bases clipped from V and 9 bases from J, the junction kept 4 bases outside the gene matches. From germline, CDR1 is SGHDT and CDR2 YYEEEE. The CDR3 sequence is CASSLVGQGSSPLHF. In DNA form, the CDR3 reads TGTGCCAGCAGCTTGGTGGGACAGGGTAGTTCACCCCTCCACTTT.

V usage is TRBV30 and J usage is TRBJ2-2; TRBD2 matches at 8 bases. The CDR3 is 16 residues long. Looked up from germline, CDR1 is GTSNPN and CDR2 is SVGIG (reference sequence). V shed 5 bases, J shed 10 bases, and the junction held 18 bases outside the gene matches. CDR3 DNA: TGTGCCTGGTCCTCCGGGGGGGCGGGGAGACCTAAGGAGCTGTTTTTT. Protein product: CAWSSGGAGRPKELFF. Variable domain in full (rest from reference TRBV30 and TRBJ2-2): SQTIHQWPATLVQPVGSPLSLECTVEGTSNPNLYWYRQAAGRGLQLLFYSVGIGQISSEVPQNLSASRPQDRQFILSSKKLLLSDSGFYLCAWSSGGAGRPKELFFGEGSRLTVL.

The chain carries TRBV19 and TRBJ1-2, with D perhaps TRBD1 (6 bases). The CDR3 consists of 18 residues. The ends were cut back, 6 bases at V and 6 bases at J, with 29 bases in the middle. The V gene's germline CDR1 is LNHDA and CDR2 SQIVND (reference sequence). The CDR3 DNA reads as TGTGCCAGTAGCAAGATATTGGACAGTTTTCGTAGCGTGGATGGCTACACCTTC. Protein: CASSKILDSFRSVDGYTF. The variable domain in full, with the rest retrieved from reference TRBV19 and TRBJ1-2, is DGGITQSPKYLFRKEGQNVTLSCEQNLNHDAMYWYRQDPGQGLRLIYYSQIVNDFQKGDIAEGYSVSREKKESFPLTVTSAQKNPTAFYLCASSKILDSFRSVDGYTFGSGTRLTVV.

This sequence joins TRBV10-3 and TRBJ1-1; D call uncertain. The CDR3 is made up of 13 amino acids. V lost 2 bases, J lost 1 base, and 5 bases lay in between. Germline lookup yields CDR1 ENHRY and CDR2 SYGVKD. The CDR3 region is CAISEGENTEAFF. CDR3 nucleotide sequence: TGTGCCATCAGTGAGGGAGAGAACACTGAAGCTTTCTTT.

The chain recombines TRBV7-2 with TRBJ2-1; 8 nucleotides align to TRBD1. Germline V lookup: CDR1 SGHTA, CDR2 FQGNSA. The CDR3 is 14 amino acids. V was clipped by 5 bases and J by 5 bases; unmatched bases: 5. CDR3 bases: TGTGCCAGCAGCCACGGACAGGGAAACAATGAGCAGTTCTTC. Amino acids: CASSHGQGNNEQFF.

The V and J genes are TRBV5-1 and TRBJ2-2; 8 nucleotides line up with TRBD2. The CDR3 is 16 amino acids. Germline assignment: CDR1 SGHRS and CDR2 YFSETQ. V shed 5 bases, J shed 1 base, and the junction held 7 bases outside the gene matches. CDR3 loop: CASRGGGPQNTGELFF. The CDR3, as DNA: TGCGCCAGCAGGGGCGGGGGGCCTCAGAACACCGGGGAGCTGTTTTTT.

CDR3 nucleotide sequence: TGTGCCAGCAGCCAAGGGGGGGCCAGTACTCCCTACAATGAGCAGTTCTTC. Translating it yields CASSQGGASTPYNEQFF. The gene calls are TRBV7-9 and TRBJ2-1; D is possibly TRBD2 (7 bases). V was cut by 5 bases and J by 2 bases, with 19 bases left in between. CDR3 length: 17 residues. Germline V gene lookup returns CDR1 SEHNR and CDR2 FQNEAQ (reference sequence).

The chain carries TRBV21-1 and TRBJ2-1; the table calls TRBD1, which could not be checked here. TRBV21-1 is deemed a pseudogene. This CDR3 region has 15 residues. The DNA for the CDR3 is TGTGCCAGCAGCCCCGACAGGGGAGGCTACAATGAGCAGTTCTTC. Translating gives CASSPDRGGYNEQFF.